These 22 T cell receptor beta chains came from one sample sequenced in a study of CXCR3-negative and CXCR3-positive naive CD8 T cells. No antigen has been identified for these receptors. Broader study findings: Greater hydrophobicity was found in TRB CDR3s of CXCR3-positive naive cells than of CXCR3-negative naive cells.

Via 5' RACE with UMI labels, TRB cDNA libraries were prepared. One entry per CDR3 protein, without DNA, is what TCRdb gives after re-calling the 5' RACE reads. Found here are around 63,000 distinct CDR3 sequences; the top ten clones hold 4% to 5.5%. Sequencing was performed on naive CXCR3+ CD8+ T cells from blood. The subset denotes: CD45RO-CCR7+CD27+CD95- naive CD8+ T cells expressing CXCR3 (TNR3+). The receptor source for this set is a human donor in good health. Some clones in this sample may be carry-over from other donors' samples.

The rearrangement joins TRBV29-1 to TRBJ2-3. The CDR3 is 11 amino acids. Germline CDR1 SQVTM, CDR2 ANQGSEA. CDR3 protein: CRVDRTDTQYF.

The genes are TRBV12-3 or TRBV12-4 and TRBJ1-6. The CDR3 is 14 residues long. This chain's CDR3 is CASSPGGGLRPLHF.

The rearrangement joins TRBV29-1 to TRBJ1-1. The CDR3 runs to 13 residues. Germline loops: CDR1 SQVTM, CDR2 ANQGSEA. CDR3 protein: CSVEGGLETEAFF.

V gene TRBV28 combines with J gene TRBJ2-2. The CDR3 contains 16 residues. In germline, CDR1 is MDHEN, CDR2 SYDVKM. The CDR3: CASSLLATQPTGELFF. The full variable domain, completed using reference TRBV28 and TRBJ2-2, is DVKVTQSSRYLVKRTGEKVFLECVQDMDHENMFWYRQDPGLGLRLIYFSYDVKMKEKGDIPEGYSVSREKKERFSLILESASTNQTSMYLCASSLLATQPTGELFFGEGSRLTVL.

The V and J genes are TRBV21-1 and TRBJ2-7; TCRdb names TRBD1, which stays unverified in the absence of DNA. TRBV21-1 is described as a pseudogene. The CDR3 loop spans 15 amino acids. The CDR3 sequence: CASSFDRGGPYEQYF.

The J gene is TRBJ1-2, the V gene TRBV4-1; TCRdb calls TRBD1, which cannot be checked without DNA. This CDR3 comprises 16 residues. Germline V CDR1 and CDR2: MGHRA, YSYEKL. The CDR3 loop is CASSQAETGQTYGYTF.

The gene calls are TRBV28 and TRBJ2-3. Germline V CDR1 and CDR2: MDHEN, SYDVKM. The CDR3 is 11 amino acids. The CDR3 sequence: CASSHHMTQYF.

The chain joins TRBV7-8 to TRBJ2-1. CDR3 length equals 13 residues. Germline CDR1 reads SGHVS; CDR2 reads FQNEAQ. This CDR3 reads CASSLSAYNEQFF.

The chain employs TRBV7-6 and TRBJ2-7; the D call from TCRdb, TRBD2, cannot be confirmed without DNA. Germline loops: CDR1 SGHVS, CDR2 FNYEAQ. CDR3 length: 17 residues. The CDR3 is CASSVLPSGGTHYEQYF.

V and J are TRBV29-1 and TRBJ2-2. CDR3 length: 11 amino acids. Per the germline V gene, CDR1 is SQVTM and CDR2 is ANQGSEA. The chain's CDR3 is CSGEVTGELFF.

The chain is built from TRBV7-9 and TRBJ2-7; the TCRdb D gene call, TRBD2, has no DNA to confirm it. Looked up from germline, CDR1 is SEHNR and CDR2 is FQNEAQ (reference sequence). This CDR3 spans 16 amino acids. The CDR3 region is CASSPRTSGSSYEQYF.

This chain connects TRBV20-1 to TRBJ2-5; the D call of TRBD2 rests on TCRdb alone, since no DNA is present to check it. CDR1 is DFQATT, CDR2 SNEGSKA, per germline (reference sequence). The length of the CDR3 is 16 residues. This chain's CDR3 is CSAPGVPSGGSVGQYF.

This chain joins TRBV28 and TRBJ1-2. The CDR3 covers 19 residues. The germline V gene encodes CDR1 MDHEN and CDR2 SYDVKM. CDR3: CASNSNEHVRLFANYGYTF.

The gene calls are TRBV9 and TRBJ2-1; TCRdb returns TRBD2, unconfirmable since there is no DNA. The CDR3 is 17 amino acids. Germline V gene sequence: CDR1 SGDLS, CDR2 YYNGEE. CDR3 sequence: CASSAPGLAGIYNEQFF.

V is TRBV5-1 and J is TRBJ2-2; TCRdb gives TRBD1 as the D gene, but with no DNA this cannot be confirmed. This CDR3 has 16 amino acids. Germline CDR1 and CDR2: SGHRS and YFSETQ. CDR3 residues: CASSSPGQAVTGELFF.

The V and J genes are TRBV29-1 and TRBJ2-6; TCRdb calls TRBD1, which cannot be checked without DNA. Germline CDR1 is SQVTM and CDR2 is ANQGSEA. This CDR3 has 17 residues. The CDR3 is CSAVGTADRSGANVLTF.

V gene TRBV15 combines with J gene TRBJ2-2; absent DNA, TCRdb's TRBD1 call cannot be checked. Per the germline V gene, CDR1 is LNHNV and CDR2 is YYDKDF (reference sequence). The CDR3 contains 12 residues. CDR3 in amino acids: CATRGGTGELFF.

The chain recombines TRBV20-1 with TRBJ2-5; the TRBD1 assignment by TCRdb is unverifiable without DNA. The CDR3 length is 13 residues. The V gene's germline CDR1 is DFQATT and CDR2 SNEGSKA (reference sequence). The CDR3 here is CSARGQYQETQYF.

This clonotype is called medium-sized based on its frequency. CDR3: CASTPTSAAGELFF. The chain employs TRBV28 and TRBJ2-2. Germline V CDR1 and CDR2: MDHEN, SYDVKM. This CDR3 region has 14 residues.

This chain connects TRBV9 to TRBJ2-1; the TCRdb D gene call, TRBD1, has no DNA to confirm it. The germline V gene encodes CDR1 SGDLS and CDR2 YYNGEE. The CDR3 runs 20 residues. The CDR3 region is CASSDPGPEGGPFSYNEQFF.

The chain carries TRBV29-1 and TRBJ1-1; TCRdb's D gene call, TRBD1, goes unchecked for lack of DNA. The germline gives CDR1 SQVTM, CDR2 ANQGSEA. This CDR3 spans 12 amino acids. This CDR3 reads CSVEFREDEAFF.

The V call is TRBV7-9, the J call TRBJ2-7; TCRdb lists TRBD1, though no DNA is available to test this call. This CDR3 is 15 amino acids long. Germline V CDR1 and CDR2: SEHNR, FQNEAQ (reference sequence). CDR3 sequence: CASSKGGGGAYEQYF.